The T cell receptor (beta chain) under discussion was sequenced for a study of cytomegalovirus exposure and HLA in healthy donors. The CDR3 contains 14 residues. Per the germline V gene, CDR1 is GTSNPN and CDR2 is SVGIG (reference sequence). Trimming took 4 bases from V and 6 from J; bases not matched to a gene: 12. Some clones are missing from TCRdb's copy, which holds only in-frame ones; the method was immunoSEQ multiplex PCR. The sample lists about 170,000 clones, 86% occurring once. This clonotype was obtained from a woman aged 25-40 years in good health and CMV-seronegative. The V call is TRBV30, the J call TRBJ2-7, with 7 bases aligning to TRBD1. The sample taken for sequencing was PBMCs. CDR3 DNA sequence: TGTGCCTGGAATCCCGGGACAGCCTTCATCGAGCAGTACTTC. It encodes CAWNPGTAFIEQYF. Combining the CDR3 with reference TRBV30 and TRBJ2-7 gives the whole variable domain SQTIHQWPATLVQPVGSPLSLECTVEGTSNPNLYWYRQAAGRGLQLLFYSVGIGQISSEVPQNLSASRPQDRQFILSSKKLLLSDSGFYLCAWNPGTAFIEQYFGPGTRLTVT.